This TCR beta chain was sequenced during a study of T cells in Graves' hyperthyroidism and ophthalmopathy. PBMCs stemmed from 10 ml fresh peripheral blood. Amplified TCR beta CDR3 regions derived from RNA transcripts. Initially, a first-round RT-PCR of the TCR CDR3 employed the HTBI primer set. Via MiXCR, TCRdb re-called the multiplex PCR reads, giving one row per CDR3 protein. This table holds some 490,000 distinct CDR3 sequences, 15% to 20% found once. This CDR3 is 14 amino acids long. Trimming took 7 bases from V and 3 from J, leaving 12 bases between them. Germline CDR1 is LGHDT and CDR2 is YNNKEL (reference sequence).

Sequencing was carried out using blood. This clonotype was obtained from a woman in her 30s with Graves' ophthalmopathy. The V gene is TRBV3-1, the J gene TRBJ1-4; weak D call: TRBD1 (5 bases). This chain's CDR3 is CASNPRGANEKLFF. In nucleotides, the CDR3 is TGTGCCAGCAACCCCCGGGGCGCTAATGAAAAACTGTTTTTT. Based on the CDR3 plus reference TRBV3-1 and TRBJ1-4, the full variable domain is DTAVSQTPKYLVTQMGNDKSIKCEQNLGHDTMYWYKQDSKKFLKIMFSYNNKELIINETVPNRFSPKSPDKAHLNLHINSLELGDSAVYFCASNPRGANEKLFFGSGTQLSVL.